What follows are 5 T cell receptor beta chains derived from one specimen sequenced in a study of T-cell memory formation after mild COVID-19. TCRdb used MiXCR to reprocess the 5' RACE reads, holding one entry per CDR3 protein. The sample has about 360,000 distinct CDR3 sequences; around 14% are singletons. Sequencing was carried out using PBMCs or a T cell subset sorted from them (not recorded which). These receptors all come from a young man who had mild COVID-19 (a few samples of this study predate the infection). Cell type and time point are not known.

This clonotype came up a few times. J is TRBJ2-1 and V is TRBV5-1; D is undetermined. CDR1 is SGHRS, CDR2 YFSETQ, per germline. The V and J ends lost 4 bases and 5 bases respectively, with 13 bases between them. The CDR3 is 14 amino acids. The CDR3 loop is CASSATSPNNEQFF. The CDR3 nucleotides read TGCGCCAGCAGCGCGACCTCCCCGAACAATGAGCAGTTCTTC.

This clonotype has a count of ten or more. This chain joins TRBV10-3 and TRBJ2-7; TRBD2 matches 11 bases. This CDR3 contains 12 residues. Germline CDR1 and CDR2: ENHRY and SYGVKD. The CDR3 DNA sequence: TGTGCCATCAGCTATGAAGGGGGGACTAGCGGCGTC. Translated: CAISYEGGTSGV.

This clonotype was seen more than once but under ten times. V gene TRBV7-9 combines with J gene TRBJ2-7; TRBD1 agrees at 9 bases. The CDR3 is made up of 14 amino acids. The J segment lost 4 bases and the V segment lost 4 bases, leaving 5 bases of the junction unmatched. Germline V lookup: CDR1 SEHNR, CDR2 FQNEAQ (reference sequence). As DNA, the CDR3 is TGTGCCAGCAGCTCAACCGGACAGGGGTACGAGCAGTACGTC. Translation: CASSSTGQGYEQYV.

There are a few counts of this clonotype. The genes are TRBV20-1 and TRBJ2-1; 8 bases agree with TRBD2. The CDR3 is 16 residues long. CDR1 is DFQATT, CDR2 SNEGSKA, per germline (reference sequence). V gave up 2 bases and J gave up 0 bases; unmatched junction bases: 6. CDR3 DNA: TGCAGTGCTAGATCCCGGGGGGGTCTCTCCTACAATGAGCAGTTCTTC. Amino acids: CSARSRGGLSYNEQFF.

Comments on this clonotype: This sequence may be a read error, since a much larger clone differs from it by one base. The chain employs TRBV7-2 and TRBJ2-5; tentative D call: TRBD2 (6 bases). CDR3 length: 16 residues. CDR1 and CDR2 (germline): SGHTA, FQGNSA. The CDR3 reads CACSLRAGGAEETQYF. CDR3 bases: TGTGCCTGCAGCTTAAGAGCTGGCGGGGCGGAAGAGACCCAGTACTTC. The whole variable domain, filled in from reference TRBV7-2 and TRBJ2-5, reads GAGVSQSPSNKVTEKGKDVELRCDPISGHTALYWYRQSLGQGLEFLIYFQGNSAPDKSGLPSDRFSAERTGGSVSTLTIQRTQQEDSAVYLCACSLRAGGAEETQYFGPGTRLLVL.